This T cell receptor (beta chain) was sequenced during a study of blood T cell repertoires in COVID-19. Using immunoSEQ multiplex PCR, the repertoire was profiled, and TCRdb retains in-frame clones only, with some absent. The data contain a few hundred thousand clones, 80% to 90% of them singletons. Germline values: CDR1 MDHEN, CDR2 SYDVKM. V gave up 7 bases and J gave up 3 bases, with 18 bases separating them. The length of the CDR3 is 15 residues. The source is a woman in her forties or fifties with COVID-19, enrolled during active disease. Sequencing was done on a sample of peripheral blood. The chain recombines TRBV28 with TRBJ1-1; D is uncertain. The CDR3 sequence: CASIPVIGRDTEAFF. The CDR3 bases are TGTGCCAGCATTCCCGTTATCGGTCGGGACACTGAAGCTTTCTTT.